These T cell receptor beta chains were read from a single sample in a study of blood T cell repertoires in COVID-19. Clones were sequenced by immunoSEQ multiplex PCR, and TCRdb holds only the in-frame ones, with some missing. Counted here are fewer than 250,000 clones, 80% to 85% occurring once; the ten biggest clones make up 10%. Input material: peripheral blood. The source of these receptors is a woman older than 75 with COVID-19, enrolled during active disease. CDR3s include the opening cysteine and the closing phenylalanine or tryptophan. A D gene is named only where the DNA matches it firmly. For some rows the clone size is stated as once, few or many, or as a class when expanded; others skip it.

V: TRBV29-1
size: -
J: TRBJ1-2
D: -
CDR3: CSVRGDGYGYTF
DNA: TGCAGCGTTCGGGGGGACGGGTATGGCTACACCTTC

V: TRBV19
size: -
J: TRBJ1-3
D: -
CDR3: CASRSGASGNTIYF
DNA: TGTGCCAGTAGGTCAGGGGCATCTGGAAACACCATATATTTT

V: TRBV19
size: -
J: TRBJ1-4
D: -
CDR3: CASRAGGVTTNEKLFF
DNA: TGTGCCAGTAGAGCCGGGGGAGTGACGACTAATGAAAAACTGTTTTTT

V: TRBV7-8
size: -
J: TRBJ1-3
D: TRBD1
CDR3: CASSWDRELSGNTIYF
DNA: TGTGCCAGCAGCTGGGACAGGGAACTCTCTGGAAACACCATATATTTT

V: TRBV18
size: once
J: TRBJ2-1
D: TRBD2
CDR3: CASSQGTRKNEQFF
DNA: TGTGCCAGCTCTCAGGGGACTAGGAAGAATGAGCAGTTCTTC

V: TRBV6-4
size: -
J: TRBJ1-2
D: TRBD1
CDR3: CASRAPRDRGQVYYGYTF
DNA: TGTGCCAGCAGAGCCCCCCGGGACAGGGGTCAAGTTTATTATGGCTACACCTTC

V: TRBV5-6
size: -
J: TRBJ1-2
D: -
CDR3: CASSPGLGYTF
DNA: TGTGCCAGCAGCCCAGGGTTAGGCTACACCTTC

V: TRBV28
size: -
J: TRBJ1-3
D: TRBD1
CDR3: CASRPQTGSGNTIYF
DNA: TGTGCCAGCAGACCCCAGACAGGGTCTGGAAACACCATATATTTT

V: TRBV24-1
size: -
J: TRBJ1-1
D: -
CDR3: CATSDFVGGRAFF
DNA: TGTGCCACCAGTGATTTCGTGGGAGGGCGGGCTTTCTTT

V: TRBV2
size: -
J: TRBJ2-3
D: TRBD2
CDR3: CASSRLAGALDTQYF
DNA: TGTGCCAGCAGTAGACTAGCGGGGGCTTTAGATACGCAGTATTTT

V: TRBV7-2
size: -
J: TRBJ2-4
D: TRBD2
CDR3: CASSISRGSIQYF
DNA: TGTGCCAGCAGCATCTCGCGGGGGAGCATTCAGTACTTC

V: TRBV4-1
size: -
J: TRBJ2-2
D: -
CDR3: CASSQDINTGELFF
DNA: TGCGCCAGCAGCCAAGATATCAACACCGGGGAGCTGTTTTTT

V: TRBV6-5
size: once
J: TRBJ1-2
D: TRBD1
CDR3: CASSYSGQGDGYTF
DNA: TGTGCCAGCAGTTACTCGGGACAGGGAGATGGCTACACCTTC

V: TRBV3-1/TRBV3-2
size: -
J: TRBJ2-3
D: -
CDR3: CASSHRSGTSTDTQYF
DNA: TGTGCCAGCAGCCATAGGAGCGGAACTAGCACAGATACGCAGTATTTT